These 5 T cell receptor beta chains were sequenced from one sample in a study of T cell repertoires in cytomegalovirus infection. TCRdb passed the reads through MiXCR, listing each CDR3 protein once. Of about 740,000 distinct CDR3 sequences in the sample, less than 40% were seen once. Material for sequencing was PBMCs. These receptors came from a human donor in good health (CMV status not recorded). Some clones in this sample may be carry-over from other donors' samples.

About this clonotype itself: At one boundary the junction diverges from the germline segment, which might be a read error. V is TRBV7-6 and J is TRBJ2-2, with no clear D. The V gene's germline CDR1 is SGHVS and CDR2 FNYEAQ. The CDR3 totals 15 residues. The CDR3 nucleotides read TGTGTCAGCAGCTTAGTGGTCCCTACTACCGGGGAGCTGTTTTTT. This gives the protein CVSSLVVPTTGELFF.

The chain joins TRBV7-8 to TRBJ1-1; 10 bases fit TRBD1. In germline, CDR1 is SGHVS, CDR2 FQNEAQ. Germline trimming cut 0 bases from V and 4 bases from J; bases unmatched to any gene: 8. The CDR3 contains 17 residues. The CDR3 DNA follows: TGTGCCAGCAGCTTAGCCGGGACAGGGGATGTTAGCACTGAAGCTTTCTTT. This translates into CASSLAGTGDVSTEAFF.

The rearrangement uses TRBV29-1 and TRBJ2-1, with no clear D. V shed 6 bases and J shed 4 bases, with 7 bases lying between them. The germline V gene has CDR1 SQVTM and CDR2 ANQGSEA. CDR3 size: 11 residues. The CDR3 region has the DNA TGCAGCGTCGACGATTACAATGAGCAGTTCTTC. It encodes CSVDDYNEQFF.

The chain joins TRBV20-1 to TRBJ2-5, with 8 bases lining up with TRBD1. This CDR3 has 14 amino acids. V shed 7 bases and J 2 bases; nucleotides not matched to a gene: 9. From germline, CDR1 is DFQATT and CDR2 SNEGSKA (reference sequence). The CDR3 sequence is CSVGTRGQQETQYF. CDR3 DNA sequence: TGCAGTGTAGGCACCAGGGGGCAGCAAGAGACCCAGTACTTC.

This clonotype was seen ten or more times. The J gene is TRBJ1-1, the V gene TRBV28; D is ambiguous. V lost 2 bases, J lost 5 bases, and 12 bases lay in between. There are 14 residues in the CDR3. CDR1 MDHEN and CDR2 SYDVKM come from the germline V gene. CDR3 nucleotides: TGTGCCAGCAGTTTACCCCGCGTTCTGACTGAAGCTTTCTTT. Protein sequence: CASSLPRVLTEAFF.